The 9 T cell receptor beta chains given below trace back to one sample, sequenced in a study of blood T cell repertoires in COVID-19. Clones were read by immunoSEQ multiplex PCR, and TCRdb kept only the in-frame ones, dropping some. This table has some 48,000 clones, about 80% appearing once. Input material: peripheral blood. The receptors shown here come from a human donor in a cohort sampled during active COVID-19.

The chain is built from TRBV7-9 and TRBJ2-5; 10 bases are a match to TRBD1. This CDR3 has 17 amino acids. Germline V gene data show CDR1 as SEHNR and CDR2 as FQNEAQ (reference sequence). V trimming: 5 bases; J trimming: 1 base; junction bases outside the gene matches: 10. CDR3 nucleotide sequence: TGTGCCAGCAGCCCCGGACAGGGGGGATTTGCCCAAGAGACCCAGTACTTC. Translating it yields CASSPGQGGFAQETQYF.

The chain has TRBV7-2 and TRBJ2-3, with D possibly matching TRBD2 (6 bases). The CDR3 contains 15 residues. Trimming left V 3 bases short and J 3 bases short, with 13 bases between. Germline loops: CDR1 SGHTA, CDR2 FQGNSA. The CDR3 region has the DNA TGTGCCAGCAGCTTTACTAGCTCGGAAACAGATACGCAGTATTTT. Translating gives CASSFTSSETDTQYF. Filled out from reference TRBV7-2 and TRBJ2-3, the complete variable domain reads GAGVSQSPSNKVTEKGKDVELRCDPISGHTALYWYRQSLGQGLEFLIYFQGNSAPDKSGLPSDRFSAERTGGSVSTLTIQRTQQEDSAVYLCASSFTSSETDTQYFGPGTRLTVL.

V is TRBV4-2 and J is TRBJ1-2, with a possible D match to TRBD1 (5 bases). Germline V gene data show CDR1 as LGHNA and CDR2 as YNFKEQ. Trimming took off 0 bases at V and 4 bases at J, with 12 bases between the two ends. This CDR3 spans 15 amino acids. CDR3 DNA: TGTGCCAGCAGCCAAGATCCGACAGCGACCTATGGCTACACCTTC. The encoded protein is CASSQDPTATYGYTF.

The rearrangement joins TRBV3-1 (or the pseudogene TRBV3-2) to TRBJ2-3; 7 positions match TRBD2. J was trimmed by 0 bases and V by 0 bases; bases with no gene match: 6. The CDR3 contains 17 residues. From germline, CDR1 is LGHDT and CDR2 YNNKEL (reference sequence). CDR3 region: CASSQEWASGSTDTQYF. CDR3 DNA sequence: TGTGCCAGCAGCCAAGAATGGGCTAGCGGAAGCACAGATACGCAGTATTTT.

The gene calls are TRBV15 and TRBJ2-2, with 7 bases fitting TRBD2. The V and J ends lost 5 bases and 0 bases, in that order; junction bases with no gene match: 0. Germline CDR1 is LNHNV and CDR2 is YYDKDF (reference sequence). CDR3 length: 14 amino acids. DNA of the CDR3: TGTGCCACCAGCGGGGGGGCGAACACCGGGGAGCTGTTTTTT. Protein: CATSGGANTGELFF.

This clone was found a few times. The V and J genes are TRBV6-1 and TRBJ1-5, with D possibly matching TRBD1 (6 bases). Looked up from germline, CDR1 is MNHNS and CDR2 is SASEGT. This CDR3 has 16 residues. Trimming cost V 0 bases and J 3 bases, with 12 bases left between them. The CDR3, as DNA: TGTGCCAGCAGTGAAGCGGGGGGGCTTGTCAATCAGCCCCAGCATTTT. This gives the protein CASSEAGGLVNQPQHF.

The chain employs TRBV5-1 and TRBJ1-1; the match to TRBD1 covers 7 bases. This CDR3 is built from 16 residues. Germline-derived CDR1 and CDR2 are SGHRS and YFSETQ. Trimming took 0 bases from V and 0 from J; bases not matched to a gene: 5. Here the CDR3 reads CASSLAEGAMNTEAFF. In DNA form, the CDR3 reads TGCGCCAGCAGCTTGGCCGAGGGGGCAATGAACACTGAAGCTTTCTTT.

The gene calls are TRBV5-6 and TRBJ2-3; D is perhaps TRBD1 (6 bases). The germline V and J ends were trimmed by 0 bases and 0 bases, with 14 bases remaining between them. The CDR3 totals 17 residues. Germline V lookup: CDR1 SGHDT, CDR2 YYEEEE. Here the CDR3 DNA reads TGTGCCAGCAGCTTGGAGCCGGGACACCTTAGCACAGATACGCAGTATTTT. It is translated as CASSLEPGHLSTDTQYF.

The rearrangement joins TRBV4-3 to TRBJ2-5; 10 bases match TRBD2. The V and J ends lost 0 bases and 4 bases, in that order; junction bases with no gene match: 8. In germline, CDR1 is LGHNA, CDR2 YSLEER. This CDR3 is built from 17 residues. The CDR3 DNA reads TGCGCCAGCAGCCAAGATTTTTGGACTAGCGGCTTAGAGACCCAGTACTTC. It translates to CASSQDFWTSGLETQYF.